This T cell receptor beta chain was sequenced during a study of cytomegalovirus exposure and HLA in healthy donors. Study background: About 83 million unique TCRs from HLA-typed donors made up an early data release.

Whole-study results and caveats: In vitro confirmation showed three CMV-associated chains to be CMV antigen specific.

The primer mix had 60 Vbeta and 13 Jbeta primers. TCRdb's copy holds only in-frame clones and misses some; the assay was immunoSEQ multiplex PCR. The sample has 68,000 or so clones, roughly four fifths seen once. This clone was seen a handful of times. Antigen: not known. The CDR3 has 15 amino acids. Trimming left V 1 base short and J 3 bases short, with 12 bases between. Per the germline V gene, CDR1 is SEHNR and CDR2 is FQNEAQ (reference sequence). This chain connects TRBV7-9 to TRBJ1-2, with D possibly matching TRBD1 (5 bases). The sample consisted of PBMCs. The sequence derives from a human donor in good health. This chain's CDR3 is CASSLVQGGYYGYTF. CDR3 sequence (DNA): TGTGCCAGCAGCTTAGTTCAGGGAGGCTACTATGGCTACACCTTC.